This TCR beta chain was sequenced during a study of blood T cell repertoires in COVID-19. Study summary: The United States, Italy and Spain supplied acute and convalescent COVID-19 samples. T cells, B-cell-depleted T cells, or PBMCs provided the cDNA or gDNA that served as material.

Trimming pared 6 bases from V and 11 bases from J, leaving 18 bases between. The CDR3 loop spans 13 amino acids. The germline CDR1 and CDR2 sequences are SGHDT and YYEEEE. While infection was still active, Seattle patients were enrolled and then followed longitudinally. Method: immunoSEQ multiplex PCR; TCRdb's copy keeps in-frame clones and lacks some. The sample includes 15,000 or so clones, about 88% of them seen just once. Sequencing was performed on peripheral blood. V gene TRBV5-6 combines with J gene TRBJ2-4; D perhaps matches TRBD2 (5 bases). The source is a woman older than 75 with COVID-19, enrolled during active disease. CDR3 protein: CASTGVNGMVQYF. CDR3 DNA: TGTGCCAGCACAGGTGTCAACGGGATGGTTCAGTACTTC.